This is a list of T cell receptor beta chains from one sample in a study of blood T cells in healthy people across ages. Via MiXCR, TCRdb re-called the 5' RACE reads, giving one row per CDR3 protein. Of about 1.1 million distinct CDR3 sequences in the sample, more than 30% were seen once. The sample was blood. These receptors were taken from a man between 18 and 29 years old in good health. The CDR3 runs from the conserved cysteine through the conserved F or W. The D gene is left open where the match is weak. Clone sizes are given selectively: once, few, many, or a class where the clone is expanded.

v_gene,j_gene,d_gene,abundance,len,CDR3nt,CDR3aa
TRBV6-2/TRBV6-3,TRBJ1-2,TRBD1,-,20,TGTGCCAGCCGGACCGTCTCCTCGAGGACAGGGGATAGTCGTCCCTATGGCTACACCTTC,CASRTVSSRTGDSRPYGYTF
TRBV12-3/TRBV12-4,TRBJ1-1,-,many,12,TGTGCCAGCAGCTTAAAGAACACTGAAGCTTTCTTT,CASSLKNTEAFF
TRBV7-9,TRBJ1-1,TRBD1,-,16,TGTGCCAGCAGCTTTGGGGGGGACAGGGCGAACACTGAAGCTTTCTTT,CASSFGGDRANTEAFF
TRBV19,TRBJ1-6,-,-,15,TGTGCCAGTAGTATCGGGCAGGGAAGGATTTCACCCCTCCACTTT,CASSIGQGRISPLHF
TRBV7-9,TRBJ2-1,-,-,14,TGTGCCAGCAGCGGGACCAGGACTAACAATGAGCAGTTCTTC,CASSGTRTNNEQFF
TRBV5-1,TRBJ1-5,-,few,15,TGCGCCAGCAGCTTGGTGGGGGGGACCGGCCAGCCCCAGCATTTT,CASSLVGGTGQPQHF
TRBV25-1,TRBJ2-2,-,once,15,TGTGCCAGCAGTGAATATATGGCTAGCACCGGGGAGCTGTTTTTT,CASSEYMASTGELFF
TRBV12-3/TRBV12-4,TRBJ2-1,-,-,16,TGTGCCAGCAGTTTAGCGGGGGCAAAGGCTTACAATGAGCAGTTCTTC,CASSLAGAKAYNEQFF
TRBV25-1,TRBJ2-1,-,few,14,TGTGCCAGCAGTGAATTCAAGGGGCTGCATGAGCAGTTCTTC,CASSEFKGLHEQFF
TRBV20-1,TRBJ1-2,-,-,12,TGCAGTGCTAGTGGAGGACAGTATGGCTACACCTTC,CSASGGQYGYTF
TRBV5-1,TRBJ1-1,TRBD1,-,16,TGCGCCAGCAGCTTGGCCTCCGGACAGGCGAACACTGAAGCTTTCTTT,CASSLASGQANTEAFF
TRBV29-1,TRBJ1-2,TRBD1,few,14,TGCAGCGTTGAAGTAGGACAGGGTGGGTACGGCTACACCTTC,CSVEVGQGGYGYTF
TRBV2,TRBJ1-2,TRBD1,-,14,TGTGCCAGCAGTGAAGTAGCAGGGGGCGGTGGCTACACCTTC,CASSEVAGGGGYTF
TRBV2,TRBJ1-1,TRBD1,-,15,TGTGCCAGCAGTGCTCGGACCGGGACAGACTTTGAAGCTTTCTTT,CASSARTGTDFEAFF
TRBV6-5,TRBJ2-3,-,-,16,TGTGCCAGCAGTTACTCGGGCACATCGTTCACAGATACGCAGTATTTT,CASSYSGTSFTDTQYF
TRBV7-2,TRBJ2-4,TRBD1,few,17,TGTGCCAGCAGCTTACCACCGGACAGGGATTTTAAAAACATTCAGTACTTC,CASSLPPDRDFKNIQYF
TRBV7-2,TRBJ1-2,TRBD1,once,15,TGTGCCAGCAGCCCTAGAGACAGGGATCCCTATGGCCACACCTTC,CASSPRDRDPYGHTF
TRBV4-3,TRBJ2-3,-,-,16,TGCGCCAGCAGCCAAGATCCGACGGGCTCGTTGGATACGCAGTATTTT,CASSQDPTGSLDTQYF
TRBV7-9,TRBJ1-1,-,few,14,TGTGCCAGCAGCCAGGTAGGGGGGGGAACTGAAGCTTTCTTT,CASSQVGGGTEAFF
TRBV20-1,TRBJ1-6,-,-,13,TGCAGTGCCTTCGGACAGCCTAATTCACCCCTCCACTTT,CSAFGQPNSPLHF
TRBV9,TRBJ2-1,TRBD2,-,16,TGTGCCAGCAGTGATACGGGACTAAGCTCCTACAATGAGCAGTTCTTC,CASSDTGLSSYNEQFF
TRBV29-1,TRBJ2-7,TRBD1,-,14,TGCAGCGTTGATGTTGGGACAGCCTACAATGAGCAGTACTTC,CSVDVGTAYNEQYF
TRBV2,TRBJ1-2,-,-,13,TGTGCCAGCACAGGGTGGGGTTTTCATGGCTACACCTTC,CASTGWGFHGYTF
TRBV12-3/TRBV12-4,TRBJ2-1,-,few,13,TGTGCCGCCCGAAGCAGGGAATACAATGAGCAGTTCTTC,CAARSREYNEQFF
TRBV7-2,TRBJ1-5,-,few,15,TGTGCCAGCAGCCCCCTAATTTCATCTACCCAGCCCCAGCATTTT,CASSPLISSTQPQHF
TRBV7-2,TRBJ2-7,TRBD2,-,15,TGTGCCAGCAGCCTCCCCGGGGAGGGCTCCTACGAGCAGTACTTC,CASSLPGEGSYEQYF
TRBV6-6,TRBJ1-2,-,-,15,TGTGCCAGCAATCGACAGGAAATAAATAACTATGGCTACACCTTC,CASNRQEINNYGYTF
TRBV9,TRBJ2-3,-,few,14,TGTGCCAGCAGCGTAGGAACGGCCCCAGATACGCAGTATTTT,CASSVGTAPDTQYF
TRBV20-1,TRBJ2-3,-,few,14,TGCAGTGCTCCGGGCAGCCCAAGCACAGATACGCAGTATTTT,CSAPGSPSTDTQYF
TRBV13,TRBJ1-5,-,-,14,TGTGCCAGCAGCTTAAGGGCAGGGCAGCAGCCCCAGCATTTT,CASSLRAGQQPQHF